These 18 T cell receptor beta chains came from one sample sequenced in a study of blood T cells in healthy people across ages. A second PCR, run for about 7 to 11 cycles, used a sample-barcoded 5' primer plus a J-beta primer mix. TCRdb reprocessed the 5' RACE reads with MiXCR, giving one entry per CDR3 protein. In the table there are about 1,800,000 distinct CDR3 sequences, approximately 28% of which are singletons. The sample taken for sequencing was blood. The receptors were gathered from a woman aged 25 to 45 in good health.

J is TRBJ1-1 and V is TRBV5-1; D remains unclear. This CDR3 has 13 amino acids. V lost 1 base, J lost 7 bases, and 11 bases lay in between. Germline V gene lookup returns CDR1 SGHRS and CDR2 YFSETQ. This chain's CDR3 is CASSLRYSSEAFF. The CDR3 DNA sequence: TGCGCCAGCAGCTTGCGGTACTCAAGTGAAGCTTTCTTT.

CDR3 nucleotides: TGTGCCATCAGTTCGGGAGGGGATGAGCAGTTCTTC. Translating gives CAISSGGDEQFF. This chain joins TRBV10-3 and TRBJ2-1; 8 bases map to TRBD2. The V gene's germline CDR1 is ENHRY and CDR2 SYGVKD. The CDR3 loop spans 12 amino acids. The J segment lost 8 bases and the V segment lost 5 bases, leaving 2 bases of the junction unmatched.

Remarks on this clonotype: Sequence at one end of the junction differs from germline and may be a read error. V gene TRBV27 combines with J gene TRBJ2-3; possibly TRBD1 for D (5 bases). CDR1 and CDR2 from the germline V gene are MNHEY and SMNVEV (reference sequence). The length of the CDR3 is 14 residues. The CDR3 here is CASSLSTATGTQYF. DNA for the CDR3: TGTGCCAGCAGTTTATCAACGGCCACAGGTACGCAGTATTTT.

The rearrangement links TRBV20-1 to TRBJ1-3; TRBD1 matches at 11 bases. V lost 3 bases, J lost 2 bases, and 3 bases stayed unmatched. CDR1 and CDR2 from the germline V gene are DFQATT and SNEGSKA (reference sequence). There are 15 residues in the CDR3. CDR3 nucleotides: TGCAGTGCTAGGGGGACAGGGGGAGCTGGAAACACCATATATTTT. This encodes CSARGTGGAGNTIYF.

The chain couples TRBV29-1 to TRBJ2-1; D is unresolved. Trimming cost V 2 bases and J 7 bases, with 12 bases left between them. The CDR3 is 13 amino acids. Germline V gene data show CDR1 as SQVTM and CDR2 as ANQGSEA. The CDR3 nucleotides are TGCAGCGTTGAAACCCAAACGGAGAATGAGCAGTTCTTC. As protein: CSVETQTENEQFF.

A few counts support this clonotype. The CDR3 DNA follows: TGTGCCAGCAGTCAGCGGGAGCCCTATGAGCAGTTCTTC. This codes for CASSQREPYEQFF. The chain is built from TRBV6-2 or TRBV6-3 and TRBJ2-1; TRBD2 agrees at 8 bases. With 5 bases clipped from V and 8 bases from J, the junction kept 5 bases outside the gene matches. CDR1 is MNHEY, CDR2 SVGEGT, per germline. This CDR3 is 13 amino acids long.

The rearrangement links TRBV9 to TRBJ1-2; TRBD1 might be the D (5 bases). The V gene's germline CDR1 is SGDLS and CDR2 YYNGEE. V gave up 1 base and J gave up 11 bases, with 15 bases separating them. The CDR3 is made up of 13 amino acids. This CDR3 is CASSVPGRTVYTF. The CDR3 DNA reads TGTGCCAGCAGCGTACCGGGACGAACGGTTTACACCTTC.

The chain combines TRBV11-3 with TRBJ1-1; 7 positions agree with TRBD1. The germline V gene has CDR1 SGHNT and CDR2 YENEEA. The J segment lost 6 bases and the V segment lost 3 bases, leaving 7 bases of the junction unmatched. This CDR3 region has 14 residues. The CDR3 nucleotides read TGTGCCAGCAGCTTTCGGCAGGGGGTTTCTGAAGCTTTCTTT. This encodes CASSFRQGVSEAFF.

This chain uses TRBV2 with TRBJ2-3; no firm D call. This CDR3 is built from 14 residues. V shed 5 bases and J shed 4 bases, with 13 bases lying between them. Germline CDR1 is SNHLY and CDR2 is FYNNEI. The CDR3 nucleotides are TGTGCCAGCAGTTTGGACCGGGTACCAGATACGCAGTATTTT. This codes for CASSLDRVPDTQYF.

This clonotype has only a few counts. The CDR3 here is CASSPSSPQGGETQYF. In DNA form, the CDR3 reads TGTGCCAGCAGCCCTTCCTCGCCGCAGGGAGGGGAGACCCAGTACTTC. This sequence joins TRBV3-1 and TRBJ2-5; 7 nucleotides line up with TRBD2. CDR1 and CDR2 from the germline V gene are LGHDT and YNNKEL (reference sequence). CDR3 length: 16 residues. Germline trimming cut 4 bases from V and 5 bases from J; bases unmatched to any gene: 13.

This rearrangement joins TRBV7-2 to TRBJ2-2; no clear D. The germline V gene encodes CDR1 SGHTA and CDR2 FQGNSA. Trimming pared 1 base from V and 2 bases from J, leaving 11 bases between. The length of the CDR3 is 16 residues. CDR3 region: CASSLVSGHNTGELFF. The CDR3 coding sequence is TGTGCCAGCAGCTTAGTTTCGGGCCACAACACCGGGGAGCTGTTTTTT.

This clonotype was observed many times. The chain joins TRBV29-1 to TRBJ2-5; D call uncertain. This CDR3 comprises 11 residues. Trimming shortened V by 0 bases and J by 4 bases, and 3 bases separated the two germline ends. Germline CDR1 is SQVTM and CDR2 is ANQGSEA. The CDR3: CSVEDPETQYF. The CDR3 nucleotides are TGCAGCGTTGAAGATCCAGAGACCCAGTACTTC.

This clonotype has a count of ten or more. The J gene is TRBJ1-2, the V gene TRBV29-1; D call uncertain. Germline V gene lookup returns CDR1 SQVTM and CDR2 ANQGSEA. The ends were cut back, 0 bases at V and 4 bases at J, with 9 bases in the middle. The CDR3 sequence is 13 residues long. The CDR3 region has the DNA TGCAGCGTTGAAGATGAAAGCCTCTATGGCTACACCTTC. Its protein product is CSVEDESLYGYTF.

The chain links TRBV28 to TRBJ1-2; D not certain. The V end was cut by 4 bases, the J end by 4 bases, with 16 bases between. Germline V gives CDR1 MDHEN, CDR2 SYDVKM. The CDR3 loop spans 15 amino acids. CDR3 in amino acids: CASSSRNSHRYGYTF. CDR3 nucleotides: TGTGCCAGCAGTTCGCGAAATAGCCACCGCTATGGCTACACCTTC.

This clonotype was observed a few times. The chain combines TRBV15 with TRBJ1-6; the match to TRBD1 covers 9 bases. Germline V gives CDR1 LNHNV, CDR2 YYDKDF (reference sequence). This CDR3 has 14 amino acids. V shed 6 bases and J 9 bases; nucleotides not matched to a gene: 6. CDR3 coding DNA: TGTGCCACCAGTCCTAGGACAGGGGCTTCACCCCTCCACTTT. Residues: CATSPRTGASPLHF. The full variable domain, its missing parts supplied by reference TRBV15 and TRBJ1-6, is DAMVIQNPRYQVTQFGKPVTLSCSQTLNHNVMYWYQQKSSQAPKLLFHYYDKDFNNEADTPDNFQSRRPNTSFCFLDIRSPGLGDTAMYLCATSPRTGASPLHFGNGTRLTVT.

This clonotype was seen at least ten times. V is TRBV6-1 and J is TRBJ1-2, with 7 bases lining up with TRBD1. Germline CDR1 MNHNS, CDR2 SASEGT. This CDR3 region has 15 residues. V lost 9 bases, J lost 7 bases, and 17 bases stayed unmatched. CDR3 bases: TGTGCCAGTTTGGACGCCGTTGACAGGGTTGGTGGCTACACCTTC. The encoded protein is CASLDAVDRVGGYTF.

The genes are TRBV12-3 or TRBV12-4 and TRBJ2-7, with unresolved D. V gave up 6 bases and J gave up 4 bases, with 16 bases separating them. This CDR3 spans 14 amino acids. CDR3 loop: CASRSNVRAYEQYF. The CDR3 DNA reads TGTGCCAGCAGGTCGAACGTGAGAGCATACGAGCAGTACTTC.

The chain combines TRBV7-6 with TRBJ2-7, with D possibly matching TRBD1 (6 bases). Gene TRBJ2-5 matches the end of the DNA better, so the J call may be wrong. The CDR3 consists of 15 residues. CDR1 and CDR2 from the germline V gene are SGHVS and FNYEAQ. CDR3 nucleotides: TGTGCCAGCAGCTCAAATAAAGGACAGAAAGAGACCCAGTACTTC. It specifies CASSSNKGQKETQYF.